This T cell receptor beta chain appears in the sequencing data of a study of cytomegalovirus exposure and HLA in healthy donors. Findings and caveats of the study: Investigators reported approximately 170 TCR beta chains as tied to cytomegalovirus.

To note about this clone: Its antigen is as yet unknown.

The PCR contained 60 Vbeta and 13 Jbeta primers. Sequenced by immunoSEQ multiplex PCR; TCRdb stores in-frame clones only, minus some. The sample lists 150,000 to 200,000 clones, about four fifths seen once, with roughly 1.5% in the top ten. The CDR3 loop spans 14 amino acids. Germline CDR1 KGHSH, CDR2 LQKENI. V lost 2 bases, J lost 7 bases, and 13 bases lay in between. V gene TRBV18 combines with J gene TRBJ2-3; D possibly corresponds to TRBD1 (5 bases). Material for sequencing was PBMCs. The TCR sequence derives from a man over 45 in good health and CMV-seronegative. CDR3: CASSPMRQSYTQYF. The CDR3 nucleotides are TGTGCCAGCTCACCAATGCGACAGTCATATACGCAGTATTTT.